The 20 T cell receptor beta chains listed next were all sequenced from one sample in a study of blood T cell repertoires in COVID-19 (dated by TCRdb to between 2020 and 2021). Library preparation employed the immunoSEQ multiplex PCR assay. Sourced from immuneACCESS, this table was stored by TCRdb with only in-frame sequences that have V and J called. A share of the clones is absent; for the studies checked, an unresolved V gene accounts for under half, and the remainder has no known explanation. The sample yields 70,000 or so clones; about four fifths were counted once. Together, the top ten hold around 21% of the sample. The sample consisted of peripheral blood. These receptors all come from a man between 70 and 80 years old with acute or convalescent COVID-19.

The gene calls are TRBV9 and TRBJ2-5, with D possibly TRBD1 on 6 matching bases. CDR1 is SGDLS, CDR2 YYNGEE, per germline. The V gene lost 2 bases and the J gene lost 2 bases, with 7 bases spanning the gap. The CDR3 loop spans 13 amino acids. The CDR3 DNA is TGTGCCAGCAGCGTGACAGGTCAAGAGACCCAGTACTTC. Its translation: CASSVTGQETQYF.

The chain uses TRBV4-2 and TRBJ2-7; no firm D call. The V gene's germline CDR1 is LGHNA and CDR2 YNFKEQ. V was clipped by 2 bases and J by 1 base, with 9 bases between them. This CDR3 has 14 amino acids. CDR3: CASSQSVRSYEQYF. The CDR3 nucleotides are TGTGCCAGCAGCCAATCCGTCAGGTCCTACGAGCAGTACTTC.

J is TRBJ1-3 and V is TRBV3-1 (or the pseudogene TRBV3-2); D gene unclear. Trimming removed 2 bases at V and 7 bases at J, with 9 bases between. The CDR3 contains 13 residues. The germline V gene has CDR1 LGHDT and CDR2 YNNKEL (reference sequence). CDR3 nucleotide sequence: TGTGCCAGCAGCCAACTAAGACTCAACACCATATATTTT. This sequence encodes CASSQLRLNTIYF.

The chain recombines TRBV3-1 (or the pseudogene TRBV3-2) with TRBJ2-5, with TRBD2 matching over 7 bases. The CDR3 covers 15 residues. Germline loops: CDR1 LGHDT, CDR2 YNNKEL (reference sequence). The V and J ends lost 4 bases and 4 bases, in that order; junction bases with no gene match: 9. The CDR3 nucleotides are TGTGCCAGCAGCCCCCTAGGGGCGGGAGTAGAGACCCAGTACTTC. The encoded protein is CASSPLGAGVETQYF.

The table lists this clone with a count of one. The chain is built from TRBV7-9 and TRBJ2-7; TRBD1 matches at 7 bases. Trimming took 5 bases from V and 5 from J; bases not matched to a gene: 9. The CDR3 has 14 residues. In germline, CDR1 is SEHNR, CDR2 FQNEAQ (reference sequence). CDR3 nucleotide sequence: TGTGCCAGCAGCCTTGAAGACAGGGTCCACGAGCAGTACTTC. Its translation: CASSLEDRVHEQYF.

V and J are TRBV4-1 and TRBJ2-2, with D unresolved. V was shortened by 1 base and J by 4 bases, with 4 bases between the two germline ends. CDR1 MGHRA and CDR2 YSYEKL come from the germline V gene. The CDR3 is 13 residues long. As DNA, the CDR3 is TGCGCCAGCAGCCAAGGAGTCACCGGGGAGCTGTTTTTT. Residues: CASSQGVTGELFF.

The V call is TRBV5-1, the J call TRBJ2-1; 8 nucleotides line up with TRBD1. Germline V lookup: CDR1 SGHRS, CDR2 YFSETQ. V trimming: 4 bases; J trimming: 5 bases; junction bases outside the gene matches: 8. CDR3 length equals 15 residues. CDR3 protein: CASSPPTGADNEQFF. The CDR3 nucleotides read TGCGCCAGCAGCCCCCCGACAGGGGCCGACAATGAGCAGTTCTTC.

This rearrangement joins TRBV7-9 to TRBJ1-5, with 9 bases aligning to TRBD1. J lost 3 bases, V lost 5 bases, and 5 bases had no gene match. Germline CDR1 is SEHNR and CDR2 is FQNEAQ (reference sequence). CDR3 length: 15 residues. The CDR3 DNA follows: TGTGCCAGCAGCCCGGGACAGGGCTTCAATCAGCCCCAGCATTTT. Translating it yields CASSPGQGFNQPQHF.

The V gene is TRBV7-9, the J gene TRBJ1-1, with 10 bases fitting TRBD1. The CDR3 extends over 14 amino acids. CDR1 is SEHNR and CDR2 is FQNEAQ in the germline V gene (reference sequence). With V trimmed by 1 base and J by 6 bases, 2 bases remained unmatched. The CDR3 DNA follows: TGTGCCAGCAGCTTAGGGACAGGGGGGCCTGAAGCTTTCTTT. It specifies CASSLGTGGPEAFF.

This clone appeared a few times. The chain links TRBV2 to TRBJ1-1; a possible D gene is TRBD1 (6 bases). The length of the CDR3 is 13 residues. The germline V and J ends were trimmed by 4 bases and 1 base, with 7 bases remaining between them. CDR1 SNHLY and CDR2 FYNNEI come from the germline V gene. The DNA for the CDR3 is TGTGCCAGCAGTGCGGACAGGAACACTGAAGCTTTCTTT. Its translation is CASSADRNTEAFF.

This clone showed up just a few times. This chain links TRBV15 with TRBJ1-4; 8 bases fit TRBD1. The CDR3 has 16 residues. After removal of 3 bases from V and 6 bases from J, the junction contained 9 bases not matched to a gene. Germline V gene data show CDR1 as LNHNV and CDR2 as YYDKDF (reference sequence). CDR3 DNA sequence: TGTGCCACCAGCAGGGACGGACAGGGAATGTATGAAAAACTGTTTTTT. Translation gives CATSRDGQGMYEKLFF.

J is TRBJ2-1 and V is TRBV5-1; 13 nucleotides align to TRBD2. V lost 4 bases, J lost 3 bases, and 7 bases stayed unmatched. The germline gives CDR1 SGHRS, CDR2 YFSETQ. The length of the CDR3 is 17 residues. CDR3 sequence: CASSPGLAGAGYNEQFF. As DNA, the CDR3 is TGCGCCAGCAGCCCCGGACTAGCGGGAGCTGGCTACAATGAGCAGTTCTTC.

This sequence joins TRBV3-1 (or the pseudogene TRBV3-2) and TRBJ2-7; D is possibly TRBD2 (5 bases). V gave up 4 bases and J gave up 1 base, with 14 bases separating them. This CDR3 contains 15 residues. From germline, CDR1 is LGHDT and CDR2 YNNKEL (reference sequence). The CDR3 nucleotides are TGTGCCAGCAGCCCCCAAGGGAGAACATCCTACGAGCAGTACTTC. Its translation: CASSPQGRTSYEQYF.

The V gene is TRBV4-3, the J gene TRBJ2-5; D might be TRBD2 (6 bases). Trimming pared 1 base from V and 1 base from J, leaving 19 bases between. The germline CDR1 and CDR2 sequences are LGHNA and YSLEER. The CDR3 extends over 18 amino acids. As DNA, the CDR3 is TGCGCCAGCAGCCAAGTCTCCTCGTCTGGGGGAGGCCAAGAGACCCAGTACTTC. It is translated as CASSQVSSSGGGQETQYF.

V gene TRBV5-1 combines with J gene TRBJ1-4, with D unclear. Germline V gene lookup returns CDR1 SGHRS and CDR2 YFSETQ. The length of the CDR3 is 15 residues. V gave up 0 bases and J gave up 0 bases, with 6 bases separating them. CDR3 sequence (DNA): TGCGCCAGCAGCTTGGAACTTGCAACTAATGAAAAACTGTTTTTT. It encodes CASSLELATNEKLFF.

The chain has TRBV19 and TRBJ2-6, with no clear D. Per the germline V gene, CDR1 is LNHDA and CDR2 is SQIVND (reference sequence). Trimming cost V 4 bases and J 2 bases, with 6 bases left between them. The CDR3 length is 14 residues. The CDR3 bases are TGTGCCAGTAGTACCGTTCCTGGGGCCAACGTCCTGACTTTC. Translating gives CASSTVPGANVLTF.

This clone has only a few counts. The CDR3: CASSIKAVLNYEQYF. The CDR3 DNA reads TGTGCCAGCAGCATTAAGGCGGTACTTAACTACGAGCAGTACTTC. This chain connects TRBV3-1 (or the pseudogene TRBV3-2) to TRBJ2-7; D gene uncertain. V lost 5 bases, J lost 3 bases, and 17 bases lay in between. CDR1 is LGHDT, CDR2 YNNKEL, per germline (reference sequence). CDR3 size: 15 residues.

This clone appeared once. This chain connects TRBV7-9 to TRBJ2-7; 8 bases line up with TRBD2. With V trimmed by 4 bases and J by 6 bases, 2 bases remained unmatched. This CDR3 spans 12 amino acids. The germline gives CDR1 SEHNR, CDR2 FQNEAQ (reference sequence). The CDR3 loop is CASSSRGGEQYF. The CDR3 coding sequence is TGTGCCAGCAGCTCACGGGGGGGCGAGCAGTACTTC.

This clone was observed once. The gene calls are TRBV6-6 and TRBJ1-1; 7 bases match TRBD1. Trimming removed 6 bases from V and 2 bases from J; junction bases left unmatched: 6. The germline V gene encodes CDR1 MNHNY and CDR2 SVGAGI (reference sequence). The CDR3 consists of 14 residues. The DNA for the CDR3 is TGTGCCAGCAGGACACAGGGGAGAAACACTGAAGCTTTCTTT. It encodes CASRTQGRNTEAFF.

This sequence joins TRBV3-1 (or the pseudogene TRBV3-2) and TRBJ1-5, with 10 bases aligning to TRBD1. The trim removed 3 bases at V and 3 bases at J, leaving 5 bases unmatched. The CDR3 totals 16 residues. Germline CDR1 is LGHDT and CDR2 is YNNKEL (reference sequence). Here the CDR3 reads CASSQGTGDHNQPQHF. CDR3 DNA: TGTGCCAGCAGCCAGGGGACAGGGGATCACAATCAGCCCCAGCATTTT.